A few counts support the clone carrying this TCR beta chain. The antigen is undetermined. At collection, donors were nominally healthy, but unrecorded immune exposures were probable. The sample originates from a study of cytomegalovirus exposure and HLA in healthy donors. Broader study findings: The authors reported that TCR beta sequences could predict HLA-A and HLA-B alleles. These predictions were accurate for most subjects in the first cohort. A later analysis associated 15,000 to 20,000 TCR beta sequences with HLA alleles at a 0.05 false discovery rate. Because they were indistinguishable, some V segments, including TRBV6-2 and TRBV6-3, were excluded.

The primer mix had 60 Vbeta and 13 Jbeta primers. TCRdb keeps only in-frame clones here, not all; method: immunoSEQ multiplex PCR. The table has about 110,000 clones, around 80% seen once; the top ten hold 0.2% to 0.25%. The ends lost 5 bases at V and 6 bases at J; junction bases unmatched: 8. CDR1 and CDR2 (germline): LNHDA, SQIVND (reference sequence). This CDR3 has 15 residues. Sequencing input: PBMCs. The sequence was obtained from a middle-aged man in good health and CMV-seronegative. The chain is built from TRBV19 and TRBJ2-3; TRBD1 matches at 10 bases. The CDR3 is CASSLDRGRWDTQYF. DNA for the CDR3: TGTGCCAGTAGTCTTGACAGGGGGCGATGGGATACGCAGTATTTT.